Shown below are 13 T cell receptor beta chains from a single sample sequenced in a study of blood T cell repertoires in COVID-19. Sequencing used immunoSEQ multiplex PCR; TCRdb keeps in-frame clones, though not all of them. The sample contains about 230,000 clones, over 80% of which appear only once. Sequencing was performed on peripheral blood. These receptors originate from a man aged 40-50 years with acute or convalescent COVID-19.

This clone came up a few times. This sequence joins TRBV7-9 and TRBJ2-7; TRBD1 agrees at 11 bases. The CDR3 spans 14 residues. In germline, CDR1 is SEHNR, CDR2 FQNEAQ (reference sequence). Trimming removed 5 bases from V and 5 bases from J; junction bases left unmatched: 5. The chain's CDR3 is CASSHSGQGDEQYF. CDR3 nucleotides: TGTGCCAGCAGCCACTCGGGACAGGGGGACGAGCAGTACTTC.

The J gene is TRBJ1-2, the V gene TRBV19; the D gene is possibly TRBD1 (6 bases). The V gene's germline CDR1 is LNHDA and CDR2 SQIVND (reference sequence). V lost 3 bases to trimming and J lost 8 bases, with 10 bases between them. This CDR3 has 12 amino acids. The CDR3 DNA reads TGTGCCAGTAGTATTTCAGGGGTCGGCTACACCTTC. Amino acids: CASSISGVGYTF.

This clone appeared once. V is TRBV7-2 and J is TRBJ2-1, with D unresolved. The germline V gene encodes CDR1 SGHTA and CDR2 FQGNSA. The CDR3 length is 16 residues. With 2 bases removed from V and 10 bases from J, the gap between germline ends came to 21 bases. The chain's CDR3 is CASSLFVGSGPWEQFF. The CDR3 DNA reads TGTGCCAGCAGCTTATTTGTAGGTTCGGGTCCATGGGAGCAGTTCTTC.

On this clone: The junction departs from the called germline gene at one end, perhaps through a read error. This chain links TRBV3-1 (or the pseudogene TRBV3-2) with TRBJ1-2, with D possibly being TRBD1 (5 bases). The CDR3 totals 15 residues. Germline lookup yields CDR1 LGHDT and CDR2 YNNKEL (reference sequence). CDR3 bases: TGTGCCAGCACCCAAGGTGGAGGGGCTAACTATGGCTACACCTTC. Amino acid sequence: CASTQGGGANYGYTF.

This rearrangement joins TRBV24-1 to TRBJ2-3; D is possibly TRBD2 (5 bases). CDR1 and CDR2 (germline): KGHDR, SFDVKD. The germline V and J ends were trimmed by 9 bases and 5 bases, with 14 bases remaining between them. The CDR3 contains 13 residues. For the CDR3, the DNA is TGTGCCACCGGCGAGGGTGCACAAGATACGCAGTATTTT. Protein sequence: CATGEGAQDTQYF.

The J gene is TRBJ1-1, the V gene TRBV6-2 or TRBV6-3; TRBD1 might be the D (5 bases). Trimming removed 2 bases at V and 10 bases at J, with 11 bases between. Germline V gives CDR1 MNHEY, CDR2 SVGEGT. This CDR3 has 12 amino acids. CDR3: CASSYSAGGAFF. CDR3 nucleotides: TGTGCCAGCAGTTACAGCGCGGGGGGAGCTTTCTTT.

A note on this clone: The sample carries other DNA sequences with the same CDR3. This rearrangement joins TRBV5-1 to TRBJ1-6; D gene uncertain. Trimming shortened V by 4 bases and J by 5 bases, and 13 bases separated the two germline ends. Germline V gene data show CDR1 as SGHRS and CDR2 as YFSETQ. The length of the CDR3 is 15 residues. CDR3 in DNA: TGCGCCAGCAGCCGCTGGACGGGAGATAATTCACCCCTCCACTTT. It specifies CASSRWTGDNSPLHF. The full variable domain, rest sourced from reference TRBV5-1 and TRBJ1-6, is KAGVTQTPRYLIKTRGQQVTLSCSPISGHRSVSWYQQTPGQGLQFLFEYFSETQRNKGNFPGRFSGRQFSNSRSEMNVSTLELGDSALYLCASSRWTGDNSPLHFGNGTRLTVT.

The chain employs TRBV18 and TRBJ1-5; no firm D call. Germline values: CDR1 KGHSH, CDR2 LQKENI. V was pared by 6 bases and J by 9 bases, with 18 bases between. This CDR3 comprises 14 residues. CDR3 in amino acids: CASSPYSNIGPQHF. The CDR3 DNA reads as TGTGCCAGCTCCCCATACTCAAATATCGGGCCCCAGCATTTT.

The J gene is TRBJ1-2, the V gene TRBV6-5; D may be TRBD1 (6 bases). The CDR3 is 15 residues long. The V and J ends lost 4 bases and 7 bases respectively, with 19 bases between them. Germline V gene sequence: CDR1 MNHEY, CDR2 SVGAGI. The CDR3 nucleotides read TGTGCCAGCAGTTCCTTAACAGGGTTCTCCCCTGGCTACACCTTC. It specifies CASSSLTGFSPGYTF.

V and J are TRBV19 and TRBJ1-2; 7 bases line up with TRBD1. V gave up 7 bases and J gave up 4 bases; unmatched junction bases: 12. Germline values: CDR1 LNHDA, CDR2 SQIVND (reference sequence). The CDR3 sequence is 15 residues long. CDR3 region: CASTTTASGGYGYTF. The CDR3 nucleotides read TGTGCCAGTACAACGACAGCCTCAGGGGGCTATGGCTACACCTTC.

This clone has only one observation. This rearrangement joins TRBV7-9 to TRBJ1-4, with D possibly TRBD1 on 6 matching bases. Looked up from germline, CDR1 is SEHNR and CDR2 is FQNEAQ (reference sequence). The length of the CDR3 is 14 residues. V was shortened by 2 bases and J by 8 bases, with 12 bases between the two germline ends. The CDR3 region is CASSLQQGGEKLFF. The DNA for the CDR3 is TGTGCCAGCAGCTTACAACAGGGCGGGGAAAAACTGTTTTTT.

This sequence joins TRBV19 and TRBJ2-5; D is perhaps TRBD1 (5 bases). V was clipped by 6 bases and J by 1 base, with 15 bases between them. Germline V lookup: CDR1 LNHDA, CDR2 SQIVND (reference sequence). This CDR3 comprises 15 residues. CDR3 nucleotide sequence: TGTGCCAGTAGCCTCTATTGGGGCCCCCAAGAGACCCAGTACTTC. It specifies CASSLYWGPQETQYF. Full variable domain (outside the CDR3, taken from reference TRBV19 and TRBJ2-5): DGGITQSPKYLFRKEGQNVTLSCEQNLNHDAMYWYRQDPGQGLRLIYYSQIVNDFQKGDIAEGYSVSREKKESFPLTVTSAQKNPTAFYLCASSLYWGPQETQYFGPGTRLLVL.

The J gene is TRBJ2-3, the V gene TRBV18, with 8 bases lining up with TRBD1. The V gene end was trimmed by 4 bases and the J gene end by 4 bases; junction bases not matched to a gene: 10. Germline V lookup: CDR1 KGHSH, CDR2 LQKENI. This CDR3 region has 16 residues. CDR3 sequence reads: CASSQLPGQVSDTQYF. Here the CDR3 DNA reads TGTGCCAGCTCACAATTGCCGGGACAGGTGTCAGATACGCAGTATTTT.